The text below deals with one T cell receptor (beta chain). As yet, its antigen is unknown. Unmatched junction bases numbered 9, after V lost 5 bases and J lost 3 bases. CDR3 length: 16 residues. A TCRbeta library incorporating unique molecular identifiers was prepared. TCRdb re-called the PCR reads with MiXCR, one entry per CDR3 protein. The sample carries approximately 800,000 distinct CDR3 sequences, 15% to 20% recorded once. This sample is drawn from a study of T-cell reconstitution after alpha-beta-depleted transplantation in children. Study-wide results and caveats: T-cell numbers and diversity one year post-transplant derived largely from freshly generated T cells. It was surviving recipient T cells and thymic progenitors that gave some patients high TCRbeta diversity at day 60. At around two months after transplant, the alpha-beta T cells were reportedly derived from several hundred expanded clones that came from non-depleted graft cells.

The chain links TRBV12-3 or TRBV12-4 to TRBJ2-1; 8 positions agree with TRBD2. The TCR comes from a male patient under 18 who had a stem cell transplant for acute lymphoblastic leukemia, so the T cells may come from the graft donor. This material consisted of PBMCs, mostly from graft donor cells, taken 360 days after TCRalphabeta/CD19-depleted stem cell transplant. CDR3 region: CASSLTAAGGYNEQFF. The CDR3 nucleotides read TGTGCCAGCAGTCTAACAGCGGCGGGGGGCTACAATGAGCAGTTCTTC.